The source of this T cell receptor beta chain is a study of T cells in Graves' hyperthyroidism and ophthalmopathy. The germline V gene encodes CDR1 DFQATT and CDR2 SNEGSKA (reference sequence). The CDR3 is made up of 15 amino acids. V lost 4 bases, J lost 1 base, and 6 bases stayed unmatched. In this sample, this clonotype turned up a few times. Researchers took RNA transcripts and amplified the TCR beta CDR3 regions from them. HTBI primers were the set used in a first-round RT-PCR of the TCR CDR3. In TCRdb, the multiplex PCR reads were re-called with MiXCR into one record per CDR3 protein. In the table there are approximately 700,000 distinct CDR3 sequences, over 15% of which are singletons.

This receptor was obtained from a man aged 18 to 30 with Graves' hyperthyroidism. Sequences were obtained from blood. J is TRBJ2-3 and V is TRBV20-1, with TRBD2 identical over 9 bases. The CDR3 reads CSAISGSSGTDTQYF. The CDR3 nucleotides are TGCAGTGCTATTAGCGGGAGTAGCGGCACAGATACGCAGTATTTT.